Each of the 11 T cell receptor beta chains below was sequenced from the same sample in a study of breast tumors, draining lymph nodes, adjacent tissues. Using its own MiXCR run on the multiplex PCR reads, TCRdb lists one record per CDR3 protein. The table has 50,000 to 55,000 distinct CDR3 sequences, roughly 40% seen once; the top ten hold roughly a tenth. Sequencing was done on a sample of breast tumor tissue. All receptors come from a female donor with breast cancer. Some clones in this sample may be carry-over from other donors' samples.

On this clonotype: It is unclear where the CDR3 begins or ends on the DNA, so no DNA is shown, and the CDR3 is as TCRdb lists it. This chain connects TRBV7-9 to TRBJ2-1; the DNA was not compared with TRBD1, the D call given in the table. The germline V gene encodes CDR1 SEHNR and CDR2 FQNEAQ (reference sequence). The CDR3 extends over 24 residues, inclusive of both ends. The chain's CDR3 is CASSSQTSVYFCASMGAGEVEQFF.

This clonotype was recorded at least ten times. Possible read error: a much larger clone is one base away. The chain has TRBV11-2 and TRBJ2-7; a weak D match, TRBD1 (5 bases). The V gene lost 11 bases and the J gene lost 1 base, with 15 bases spanning the gap. This CDR3 comprises 13 residues. Germline loops: CDR1 SGHAT, CDR2 FQNNGV. The chain's CDR3 is CAGRPTASYEQYF. The DNA for the CDR3 is TGTGCCGGCCGCCCGACAGCTTCCTACGAGCAGTACTTC.

This clonotype was observed at least ten times. V usage is TRBV19 and J usage is TRBJ1-6; unclear D gene. This CDR3 is 15 amino acids long. Per the germline V gene, CDR1 is LNHDA and CDR2 is SQIVND (reference sequence). V was trimmed by 4 bases and J by 8 bases, leaving 15 bases between them. The CDR3 nucleotides are TGTGCCAGTAGTAACTCAGCGGGTGGTTATTCACCCCTCCACTTT. This translates into CASSNSAGGYSPLHF.

In regard to this clonotype: Here the CDR3 omits its conserved ending phenylalanine or tryptophan, so a read error is the likely source. The V and J genes are TRBV5-5 and TRBJ2-2; D might be TRBD2 (6 bases). Trimming pared 0 bases from V and 6 bases from J, leaving 9 bases between. Germline lookup yields CDR1 SGHKS and CDR2 YYEKEE (reference sequence). The CDR3 contains 14 residues. CDR3 loop: CASSLGGMAGELFL. The CDR3 DNA reads TGTGCCAGCAGCTTGGGCGGGATGGCCGGGGAGCTGTTTCTT.

This chain uses TRBV11-2 with TRBJ1-2, with 9 bases fitting TRBD1. The CDR3 covers 14 residues. Germline V lookup: CDR1 SGHAT, CDR2 FQNNGV. With 4 bases clipped from V and 7 bases from J, the junction kept 7 bases outside the gene matches. This chain's CDR3 is CASSWGGTGSGYTF. DNA for the CDR3: TGTGCCAGCAGCTGGGGAGGGACAGGGAGTGGCTACACCTTC.

Comments on this clonotype: A much larger clone sits a single nucleotide away, making a read error possible. This chain connects TRBV7-9 to TRBJ2-7, with D tentatively TRBD1 or TRBD2 (6 bases each). Looked up from germline, CDR1 is SEHNR and CDR2 is FQNEAQ (reference sequence). The CDR3 totals 14 residues. The CDR3 DNA reads as TGTGCCAGCAGCGCACAGGGACTTGGCTACGGGCAGTACTTC. Translated: CASSAQGLGYGQYF.

In this sample, this clonotype turned up many times. V gene TRBV7-2 combines with J gene TRBJ2-2, with 7 nucleotides matching TRBD1. Germline CDR1 and CDR2: SGHTA and FQGNSA. V was clipped by 1 base and J by 8 bases; unmatched bases: 7. The CDR3 spans 15 residues. CDR3 in DNA: TGTGCCAGCAGCTTAGAACAGGGGAAAATTGGGGAGCTGTTTTTT. It codes for CASSLEQGKIGELFF.

This clonotype has at least ten counts. An end of the junction differs from the germline gene, which may be a read error. This sequence joins TRBV6-6 and TRBJ1-2, with D possibly TRBD1 on 6 matching bases. This CDR3 is 15 amino acids long. The germline V gene encodes CDR1 MNHNY and CDR2 SVGAGI (reference sequence). In nucleotides, the CDR3 is TGTGCCAGCAGTCACTCGCTAAAACAGGGTGAGGCCTACACCTTC. It is translated as CASSHSLKQGEAYTF.

A single count supports this clonotype. V and J are TRBV20-1 and TRBJ2-3; D tentatively fits TRBD1 or TRBD2 (6 bases each). This CDR3 is 13 amino acids long. The V end was cut by 7 bases, the J end by 1 base, with 12 bases between. Germline V gives CDR1 DFQATT, CDR2 SNEGSKA (reference sequence). The CDR3: CSGRGSGTDTQYF. CDR3 DNA sequence: TGCAGTGGGAGGGGGAGCGGCACAGATACGCAGTATTTT.

At least ten counts were recorded for this clonotype. This chain uses TRBV20-1 with TRBJ2-1, with D uncertain. Looked up from germline, CDR1 is DFQATT and CDR2 is SNEGSKA (reference sequence). CDR3 size: 13 residues. Trimming cost V 5 bases and J 5 bases, with 13 bases left between them. This CDR3 is CSACGRLNNEQFF. DNA for the CDR3: TGCAGTGCTTGCGGTAGGCTAAACAATGAGCAGTTCTTC.

Regarding this clonotype: The junction and the germline gene differ at one end; a read error may be behind it. This chain links TRBV9 with TRBJ2-1, with 16 bases aligning to TRBD2. This CDR3 is 17 amino acids long. Germline assignment: CDR1 SGDLS and CDR2 YYNGEE. The CDR3 DNA follows: TGTGCCAGCAGCGGTGGGACTAGCGGGAGGGGGTACACTGAGCAGTTCTTC. Translated, it gives CASSGGTSGRGYTEQFF.